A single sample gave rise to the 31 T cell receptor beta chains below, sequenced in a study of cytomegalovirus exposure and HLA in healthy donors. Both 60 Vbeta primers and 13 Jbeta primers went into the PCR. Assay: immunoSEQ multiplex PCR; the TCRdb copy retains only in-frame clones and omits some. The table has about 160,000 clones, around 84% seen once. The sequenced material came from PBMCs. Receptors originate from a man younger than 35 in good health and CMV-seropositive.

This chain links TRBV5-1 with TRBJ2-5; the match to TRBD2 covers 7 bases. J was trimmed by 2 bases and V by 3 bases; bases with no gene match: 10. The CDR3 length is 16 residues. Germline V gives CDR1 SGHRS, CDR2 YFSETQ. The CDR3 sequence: CASSWDYAMPQETQYF. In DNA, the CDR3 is TGCGCCAGCAGCTGGGACTACGCCATGCCTCAAGAGACCCAGTACTTC.

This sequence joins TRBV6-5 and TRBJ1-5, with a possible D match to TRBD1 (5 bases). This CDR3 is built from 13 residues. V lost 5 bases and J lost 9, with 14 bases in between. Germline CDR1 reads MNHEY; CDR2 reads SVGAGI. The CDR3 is CASSLAAQGPQHF. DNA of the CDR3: TGTGCCAGCAGTCTGGCGGCTCAGGGGCCCCAGCATTTT.

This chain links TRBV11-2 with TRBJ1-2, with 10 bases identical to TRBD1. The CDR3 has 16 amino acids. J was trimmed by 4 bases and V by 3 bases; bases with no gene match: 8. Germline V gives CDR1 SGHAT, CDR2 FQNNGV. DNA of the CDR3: TGTGCCAGCAGCTTTTCAGGACAGGGGGAGCTCTATGGCTACACCTTC. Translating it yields CASSFSGQGELYGYTF.

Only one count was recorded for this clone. The CDR3, as DNA: TGCGCCAGCAGCTTGAAAGGGGCTTATGAGACCCAGTACTTC. It translates to CASSLKGAYETQYF. The rearrangement uses TRBV5-1 and TRBJ2-5; D may be TRBD1 (5 bases). V was clipped by 1 base and J by 5 bases, with 12 bases between them. Per the germline V gene, CDR1 is SGHRS and CDR2 is YFSETQ. The CDR3 runs to 14 residues. Full variable domain (outside the CDR3, taken from reference TRBV5-1 and TRBJ2-5): KAGVTQTPRYLIKTRGQQVTLSCSPISGHRSVSWYQQTPGQGLQFLFEYFSETQRNKGNFPGRFSGRQFSNSRSEMNVSTLELGDSALYLCASSLKGAYETQYFGPGTRLLVL.

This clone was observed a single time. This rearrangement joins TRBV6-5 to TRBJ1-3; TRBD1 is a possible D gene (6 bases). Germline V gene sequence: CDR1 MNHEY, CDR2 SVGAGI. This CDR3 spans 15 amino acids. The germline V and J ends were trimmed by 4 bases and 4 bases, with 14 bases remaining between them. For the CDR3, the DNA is TGTGCCAGCAGTTCCTCCGTGGGGGCCGGAAACACCATATATTTT. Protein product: CASSSSVGAGNTIYF.

CDR3 sequence (DNA): TGTGCCAGCAGCCCCTCTCGGCGGACAGGGAACAATGAGCAGTTCTTC. This encodes CASSPSRRTGNNEQFF. This chain links TRBV5-4 with TRBJ2-1, with 8 bases lining up with TRBD1. The trim removed 4 bases at V and 5 bases at J, leaving 11 bases unmatched. Germline CDR1 reads SGHNT; CDR2 reads YYREEE (reference sequence). The length of the CDR3 is 16 residues.

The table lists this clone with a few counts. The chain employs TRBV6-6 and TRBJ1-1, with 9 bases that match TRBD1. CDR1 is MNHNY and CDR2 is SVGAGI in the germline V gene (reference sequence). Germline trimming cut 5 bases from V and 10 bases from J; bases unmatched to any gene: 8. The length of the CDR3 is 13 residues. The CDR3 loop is CASSMGQGERAFF. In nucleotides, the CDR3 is TGTGCCAGCAGTATGGGACAGGGTGAGAGAGCTTTCTTT.

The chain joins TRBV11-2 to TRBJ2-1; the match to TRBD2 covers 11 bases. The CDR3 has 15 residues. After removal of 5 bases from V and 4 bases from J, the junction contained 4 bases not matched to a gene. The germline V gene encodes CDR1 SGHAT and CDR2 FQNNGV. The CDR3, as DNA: TGTGCCAGCAGCGTTAGCGGGGGGGTTTACAATGAGCAGTTCTTC. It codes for CASSVSGGVYNEQFF.

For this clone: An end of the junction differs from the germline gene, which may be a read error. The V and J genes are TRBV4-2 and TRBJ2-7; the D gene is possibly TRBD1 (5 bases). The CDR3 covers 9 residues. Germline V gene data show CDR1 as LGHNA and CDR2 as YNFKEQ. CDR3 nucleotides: TGTGCCAGCAGCCAAGAGAACAGGTTC. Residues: CASSQENRF.

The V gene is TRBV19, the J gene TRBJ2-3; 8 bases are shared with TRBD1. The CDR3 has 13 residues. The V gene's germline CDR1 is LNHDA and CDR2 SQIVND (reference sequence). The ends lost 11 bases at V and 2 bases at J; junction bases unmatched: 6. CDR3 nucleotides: TGTGCCGTACGGGACAGGATCACAGATACGCAGTATTTT. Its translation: CAVRDRITDTQYF.

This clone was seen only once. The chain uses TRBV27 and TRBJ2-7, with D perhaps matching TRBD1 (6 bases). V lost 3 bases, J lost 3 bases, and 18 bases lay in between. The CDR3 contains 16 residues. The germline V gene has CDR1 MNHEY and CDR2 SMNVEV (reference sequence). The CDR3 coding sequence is TGTGCCAGCAGTTTCTCGAACAGGGTCTCGAACTACGAGCAGTACTTC. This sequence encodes CASSFSNRVSNYEQYF.

In DNA, the CDR3 is TGTGCCAGCAAGCGGGGAGGAGATACGCAGTATTTT. It is translated as CASKRGGDTQYF. This chain uses TRBV2 with TRBJ2-3; 7 nucleotides agree with TRBD2. CDR1 is SNHLY and CDR2 is FYNNEI in the germline V gene. The trim removed 7 bases at V and 5 bases at J, leaving 3 bases unmatched. The CDR3 is 12 amino acids.

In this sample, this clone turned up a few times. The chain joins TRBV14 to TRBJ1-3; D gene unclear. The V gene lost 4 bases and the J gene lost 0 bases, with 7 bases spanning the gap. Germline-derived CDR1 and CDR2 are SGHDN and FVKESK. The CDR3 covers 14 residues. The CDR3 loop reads CASSPLISGNTIYF. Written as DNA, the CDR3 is TGTGCCAGCAGCCCCTTAATCTCTGGAAACACCATATATTTT.

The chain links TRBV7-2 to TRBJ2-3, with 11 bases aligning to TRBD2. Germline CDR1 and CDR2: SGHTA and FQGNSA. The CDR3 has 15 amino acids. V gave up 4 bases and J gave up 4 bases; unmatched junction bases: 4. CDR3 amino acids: CASSSFSGGADTQYF. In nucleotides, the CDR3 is TGTGCCAGCAGCTCCTTTAGCGGGGGGGCAGATACGCAGTATTTT.

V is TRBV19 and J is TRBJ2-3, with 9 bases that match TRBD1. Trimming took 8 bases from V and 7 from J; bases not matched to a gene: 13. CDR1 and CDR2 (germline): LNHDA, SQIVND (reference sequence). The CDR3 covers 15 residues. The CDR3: CASSNPGQGHYTQYF. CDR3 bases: TGTGCCAGTTCGAATCCGGGACAGGGACATTATACGCAGTATTTT.

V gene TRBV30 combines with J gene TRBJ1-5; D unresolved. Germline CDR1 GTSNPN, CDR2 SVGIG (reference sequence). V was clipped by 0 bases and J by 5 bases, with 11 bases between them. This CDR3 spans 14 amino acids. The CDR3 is CAWSVQSGYQPQHF. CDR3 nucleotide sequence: TGTGCCTGGAGTGTACAATCGGGTTATCAGCCCCAGCATTTT.

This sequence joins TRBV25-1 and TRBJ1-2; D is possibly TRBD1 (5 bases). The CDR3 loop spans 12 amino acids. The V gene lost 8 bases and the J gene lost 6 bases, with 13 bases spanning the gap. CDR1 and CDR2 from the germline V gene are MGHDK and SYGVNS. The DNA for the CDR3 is TGTGCCAGCGGGCAGGGTCGGGATGGCTACACCTTC. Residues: CASGQGRDGYTF.

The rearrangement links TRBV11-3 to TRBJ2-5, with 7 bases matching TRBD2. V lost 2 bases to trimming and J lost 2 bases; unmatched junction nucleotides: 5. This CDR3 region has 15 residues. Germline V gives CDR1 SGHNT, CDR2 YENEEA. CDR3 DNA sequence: TGTGCCAGCAGCTTATTCCCCGGGGGGCAAGAGACCCAGTACTTC. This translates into CASSLFPGGQETQYF. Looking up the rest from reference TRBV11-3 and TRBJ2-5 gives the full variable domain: EAGVVQSPRYKIIEKKQPVAFWCNPISGHNTLYWYLQNLGQGPELLIRYENEEAVDDSQLPKDRFSAERLKGVDSTLKIQPAELGDSAVYLCASSLFPGGQETQYFGPGTRLLVL.

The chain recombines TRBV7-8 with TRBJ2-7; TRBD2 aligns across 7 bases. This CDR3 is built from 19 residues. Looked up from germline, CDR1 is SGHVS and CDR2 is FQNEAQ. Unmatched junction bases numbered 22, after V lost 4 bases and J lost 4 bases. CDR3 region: CASSSDLGPGTTSLYEQYF. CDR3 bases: TGTGCCAGCAGCTCCGACTTGGGGCCTGGGACTACTTCCCTTTACGAGCAGTACTTC.

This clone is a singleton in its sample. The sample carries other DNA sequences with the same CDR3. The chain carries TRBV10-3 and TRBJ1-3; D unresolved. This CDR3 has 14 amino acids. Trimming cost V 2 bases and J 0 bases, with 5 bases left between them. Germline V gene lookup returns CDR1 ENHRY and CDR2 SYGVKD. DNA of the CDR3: TGTGCCATCAGTGAGGGCAGCTCTGGAAACACCATATATTTT. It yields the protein CAISEGSSGNTIYF.

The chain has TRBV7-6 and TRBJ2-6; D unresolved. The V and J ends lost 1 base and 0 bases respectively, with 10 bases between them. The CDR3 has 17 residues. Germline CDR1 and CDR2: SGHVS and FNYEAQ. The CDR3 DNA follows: TGTGCCAGCAGCTTAGGGGCCCGCAGCTCTGGGGCCAACGTCCTGACTTTC. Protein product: CASSLGARSSGANVLTF. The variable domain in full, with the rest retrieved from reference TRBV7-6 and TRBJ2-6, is GAGVSQSPRYKVTKRGQDVALRCDPISGHVSLYWYRQALGQGPEFLTYFNYEAQQDKSGLPNDRFSAERPEGSISTLTIQRTEQRDSAMYRCASSLGARSSGANVLTFGAGSRLTVL.

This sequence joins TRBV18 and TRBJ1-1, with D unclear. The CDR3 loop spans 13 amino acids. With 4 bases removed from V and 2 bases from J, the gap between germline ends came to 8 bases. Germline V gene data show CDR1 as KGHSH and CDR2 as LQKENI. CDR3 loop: CASSRRENTEAFF. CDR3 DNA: TGTGCCAGCTCACGTAGAGAAAACACTGAAGCTTTCTTT.

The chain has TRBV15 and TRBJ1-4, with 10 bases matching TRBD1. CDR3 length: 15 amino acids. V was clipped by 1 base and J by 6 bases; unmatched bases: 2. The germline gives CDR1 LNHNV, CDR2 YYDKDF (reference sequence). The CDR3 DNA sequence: TGTGCCACCAGCAGAGGCGGGACAGGGGATGAAAAACTGTTTTTT. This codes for CATSRGGTGDEKLFF.

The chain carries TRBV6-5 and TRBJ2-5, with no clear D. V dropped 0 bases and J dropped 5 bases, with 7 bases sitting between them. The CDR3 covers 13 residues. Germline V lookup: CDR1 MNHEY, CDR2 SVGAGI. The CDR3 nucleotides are TGTGCCAGCAGTTACTCGATACGGGAGACCCAGTACTTC. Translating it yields CASSYSIRETQYF.

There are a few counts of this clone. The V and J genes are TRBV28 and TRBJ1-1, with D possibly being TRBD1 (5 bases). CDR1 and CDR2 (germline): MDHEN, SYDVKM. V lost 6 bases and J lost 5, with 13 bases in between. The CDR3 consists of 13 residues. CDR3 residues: CASRPGLETEAFF. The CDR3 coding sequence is TGTGCCAGCAGGCCGGGACTCGAAACTGAAGCTTTCTTT. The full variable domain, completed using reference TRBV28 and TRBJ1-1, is DVKVTQSSRYLVKRTGEKVFLECVQDMDHENMFWYRQDPGLGLRLIYFSYDVKMKEKGDIPEGYSVSREKKERFSLILESASTNQTSMYLCASRPGLETEAFFGQGTRLTVV.

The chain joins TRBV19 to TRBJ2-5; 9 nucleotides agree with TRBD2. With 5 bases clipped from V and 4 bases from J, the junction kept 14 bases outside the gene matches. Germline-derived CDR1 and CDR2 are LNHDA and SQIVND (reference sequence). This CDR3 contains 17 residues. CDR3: CASSGGPAGGTRETQYF. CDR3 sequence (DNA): TGTGCCAGTAGTGGGGGGCCAGCGGGGGGAACCCGAGAGACCCAGTACTTC.

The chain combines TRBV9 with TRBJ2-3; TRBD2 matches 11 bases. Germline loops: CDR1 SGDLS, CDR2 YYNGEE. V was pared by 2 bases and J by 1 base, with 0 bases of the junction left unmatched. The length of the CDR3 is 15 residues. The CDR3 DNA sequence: TGTGCCAGCAGCGTGACTAGCGGGGGCACAGATACGCAGTATTTT. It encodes CASSVTSGGTDTQYF.

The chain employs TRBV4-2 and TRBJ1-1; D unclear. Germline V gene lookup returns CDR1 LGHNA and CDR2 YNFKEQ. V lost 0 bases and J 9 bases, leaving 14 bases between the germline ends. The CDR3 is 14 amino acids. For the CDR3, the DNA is TGTGCCAGCAGCCAAGATGAGGGATTTCCTAAAGCTTTCTTT. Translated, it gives CASSQDEGFPKAFF.

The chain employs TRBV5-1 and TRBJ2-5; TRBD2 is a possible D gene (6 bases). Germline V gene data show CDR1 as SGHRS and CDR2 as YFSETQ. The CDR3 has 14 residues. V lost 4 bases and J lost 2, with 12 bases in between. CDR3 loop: CASSPGGGQETQYF. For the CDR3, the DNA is TGCGCCAGCAGCCCGGGTGGGGGGCAAGAGACCCAGTACTTC.

The CDR3 nucleotides are TGCGCCAGCAGCCAAGCCCAACTCAACGGGGAGCTGTTTTTT. This codes for CASSQAQLNGELFF. J is TRBJ2-2 and V is TRBV4-3; D ambiguous. The CDR3 runs to 14 residues. The germline CDR1 and CDR2 sequences are LGHNA and YSLEER. The V and J ends lost 1 base and 7 bases respectively, with 10 bases between them.

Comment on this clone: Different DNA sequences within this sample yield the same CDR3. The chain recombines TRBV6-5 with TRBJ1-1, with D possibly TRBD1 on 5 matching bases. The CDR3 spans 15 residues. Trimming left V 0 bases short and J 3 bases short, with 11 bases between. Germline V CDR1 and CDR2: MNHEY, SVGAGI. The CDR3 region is CASSYSGLRDTEAFF. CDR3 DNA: TGTGCCAGCAGTTACTCGGGGCTTAGGGACACTGAAGCTTTCTTT.